This T cell receptor (beta chain) was captured in a study of blood T cell repertoires in COVID-19. Assay: immunoSEQ multiplex PCR; the TCRdb copy retains only in-frame clones and omits some. The sample has about 63,000 clones; 80% to 90% are singletons. This TCR was sampled from a woman aged 40-49 years with acute COVID-19. The source material was PBMCs or T cells enriched from blood (not recorded which).

CDR3 sequence: CASSLYRDYGYTF. The DNA of the CDR3 is TGTGCCAGCAGCTTATACAGGGACTATGGCTACACCTTC. The chain links TRBV7-2 to TRBJ1-2; a possible D gene is TRBD1 (6 bases). The CDR3 extends over 13 amino acids. The germline V gene encodes CDR1 SGHTA and CDR2 FQGNSA. The V gene lost 2 bases and the J gene lost 3 bases, with 7 bases spanning the gap.